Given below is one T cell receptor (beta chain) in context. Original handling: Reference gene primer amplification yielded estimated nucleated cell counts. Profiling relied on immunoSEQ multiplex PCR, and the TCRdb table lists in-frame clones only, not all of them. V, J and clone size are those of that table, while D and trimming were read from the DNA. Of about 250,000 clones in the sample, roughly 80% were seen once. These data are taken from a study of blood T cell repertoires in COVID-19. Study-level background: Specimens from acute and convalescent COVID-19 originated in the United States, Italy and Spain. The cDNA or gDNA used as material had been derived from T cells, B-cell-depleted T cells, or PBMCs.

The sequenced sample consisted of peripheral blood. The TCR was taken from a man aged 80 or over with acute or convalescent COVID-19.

The CDR3 spells CASSYVWGGDEQYF. The CDR3 DNA follows: TGTGCCAGCAGTTATGTTTGGGGGGGGGACGAGCAGTACTTC. The chain is built from TRBV6-5 and TRBJ2-7; 7 nucleotides align to TRBD2. The germline V gene encodes CDR1 MNHEY and CDR2 SVGAGI. The CDR3 is 14 residues long. With V trimmed by 3 bases and J by 5 bases, 7 bases remained unmatched.